The rows below give T cell receptor beta chains drawn from one sample of a study of blood T cell repertoires in COVID-19. TCRdb's copy holds only in-frame clones and misses some; the assay was immunoSEQ multiplex PCR. The table has roughly 240,000 clones, roughly 86% seen once. Sequenced material: PBMCs or T cells enriched from blood (not recorded which). The receptors were gathered from a woman aged 25 to 39 with acute COVID-19. CDR3s include the opening cysteine and the closing phenylalanine or tryptophan. Each record gives: D gene, J gene, clone size, V gene, CDR3 protein, CDR3 DNA. D genes are given only for firm matches. Some rows mark clone size as missing; the rest say once, few, many or name a class of expanded clone.

>TRBD1|TRBJ2-3|once|TRBV10-1
CASSETGQRTDTQYF
TGCGCCAGCAGTGAGACGGGACAGAGGACAGATACGCAGTATTTT
>TRBD2|TRBJ2-7|NA|TRBV5-8
CASSFSSGRRYEQYF
TGTGCCAGCAGCTTCTCTAGCGGGAGGAGATACGAGCAGTACTTC
>TRBD2|TRBJ2-7|NA|TRBV5-1
CASRERGGPGEQYF
TGCGCCAGCCGGGAGAGGGGAGGGCCGGGCGAGCAGTACTTC
>NA|TRBJ1-2|NA|TRBV5-1
CASSPDSPTNYGYTF
TGCGCCAGCAGCCCGGACTCGCCAACTAACTATGGCTACACCTTC
>TRBD1|TRBJ1-6|NA|TRBV6-4
CASSAQGAISPLHF
TGTGCCAGCAGTGCCCAGGGGGCTATTTCACCCCTCCACTTT
>NA|TRBJ1-3|NA|TRBV5-4
CASSYDSLGNTIYF
TGTGCCAGCAGCTACGACAGCCTAGGAAACACCATATATTTT
>NA|TRBJ1-2|NA|TRBV6-5
CASSYTDRNYGYTF
TGTGCCAGCAGTTACACGGACAGAAACTATGGCTACACCTTC
>NA|TRBJ2-1|few|TRBV5-4
CASSSRDTGNEQFF
TGTGCCAGCAGCTCCCGGGACACTGGGAATGAGCAGTTCTTC
>TRBD1|TRBJ2-7|NA|TRBV27
CASSPDRDFYEQYF
TGTGCCAGCAGTCCCGACAGGGATTTCTACGAGCAGTACTTC
>NA|TRBJ1-2|once|TRBV19
CASSPTRPEGYTF
TGTGCCAGTAGTCCGACCAGGCCCGAAGGCTACACCTTC
>NA|TRBJ2-3|NA|TRBV7-9
CASRSSGTDTQYF
TGTGCCAGCAGGTCCTCCGGGACAGATACGCAGTATTTT
>NA|TRBJ2-7|NA|TRBV4-1
CASRPVFGDSGEQYF
TGCGCCAGCCGACCCGTTTTTGGGGACTCAGGCGAGCAGTACTTC
>TRBD1|TRBJ1-2|NA|TRBV5-1
CASSLVGQGSNYGYTF
TGCGCCAGCAGCTTGGTGGGACAGGGATCCAACTATGGCTACACCTTC
>NA|TRBJ1-1|once|TRBV29-1
CSVERQAVTEAFF
TGCAGCGTTGAGAGACAGGCGGTGACTGAAGCTTTCTTT
>TRBD1|TRBJ2-3|NA|TRBV7-8
CASSPDRGRADTQYF
TGTGCCAGCAGCCCAGACAGGGGGCGCGCAGATACGCAGTATTTT
>TRBD2|TRBJ2-7|once|TRBV13
CASSTPTSLYEQYF
TGTGCCAGCAGCACCCCGACTAGCCTCTACGAGCAGTACTTC
>NA|TRBJ2-7|NA|TRBV4-3
CASSQDSGFPSEQYF
TGCGCCAGCAGCCAAGATTCGGGATTTCCCTCTGAGCAGTACTTC
>TRBD1|TRBJ2-2|once|TRBV18
CASSSGTATGELFF
TGTGCCAGCTCGTCCGGGACAGCCACCGGGGAGCTGTTTTTT
>TRBD1|TRBJ1-1|NA|TRBV6-5
CASSYSGTGNTEAFF
TGTGCCAGCAGTTACTCCGGGACAGGTAACACTGAAGCTTTCTTT
>NA|TRBJ1-2|NA|TRBV7-2
CASSQERRNDYGYTF
TGTGCCAGCAGCCAAGAAAGGAGGAATGACTATGGCTACACCTTC
>NA|TRBJ1-2|NA|TRBV21-1
CASSSRRADRPGGGYTF
TGTGCCAGCAGCTCTCGAAGAGCGGACAGGCCTGGAGGTGGCTACACCTTC
>NA|TRBJ2-1|NA|TRBV4-3
CASSLRGGRNEQFF
TGCGCCAGCAGCTTAAGGGGGGGCCGCAATGAGCAGTTCTTC
>TRBD1|TRBJ1-1|NA|TRBV7-8
CASSDSRGTEAFF
TGTGCCAGCAGCGACAGCAGGGGGACTGAAGCTTTCTTT
>TRBD1|TRBJ2-5|NA|TRBV3-1/TRBV3-2
CASSRDRAPGAQYF
TGTGCCAGCAGCCGGGACAGGGCCCCAGGGGCCCAGTACTTC
>TRBD2|TRBJ2-1|NA|TRBV7-9
CASSLIAGGLKNEQFF
TGTGCCAGCAGCTTAATTGCGGGGGGGCTTAAGAATGAGCAGTTCTTC
>NA|TRBJ1-1|NA|TRBV12-5
CASGQGGKTEAFF
TGTGCTAGTGGCCAGGGAGGAAAGACTGAAGCTTTCTTT
>NA|TRBJ1-6|NA|TRBV7-9
CASSLGGGSYSPLHF
TGTGCCAGCAGCTTGGGGGGTGGAAGTTATTCACCCCTCCACTTT
>TRBD1|TRBJ2-7|NA|TRBV29-1
CSALDRATYEQYF
TGCAGCGCCCTGGACAGGGCGACCTACGAGCAGTACTTC
>NA|TRBJ2-3|NA|TRBV5-1
CASSLVPRRGTSTDTQYF
TGCGCCAGCAGCTTGGTTCCTCGTAGGGGAACTAGCACAGATACGCAGTATTTT
>NA|TRBJ1-2|NA|TRBV11-2
CASRRLQGIDGYTF
TGTGCCAGCAGGCGACTCCAGGGGATTGATGGCTACACCTTC
>TRBD1|TRBJ2-1|NA|TRBV13
CASSLGQSGYNEQFF
TGTGCCAGCAGCTTGGGACAGAGTGGCTACAATGAGCAGTTCTTC
>NA|TRBJ1-2|once|TRBV5-6
CASSFGLRGGYTF
TGTGCCAGCAGCTTTGGCCTCCGGGGTGGCTACACCTTC
>NA|TRBJ1-5|NA|TRBV4-3
CASSQAFGGFRGSQPQHF
TGCGCCAGCAGCCAAGCGTTTGGTGGTTTCAGGGGCAGCCAGCCCCAGCATTTT
>NA|TRBJ2-4|NA|TRBV27
CASSQLPAPKNIQYF
TGTGCCAGCAGCCAACTTCCCGCCCCCAAAAACATTCAGTACTTC
>NA|TRBJ2-7|NA|TRBV4-1
CASSQGTGTYEQYF
TGCGCCAGCAGCCAGGGAACAGGGACCTACGAGCAGTACTTC
>TRBD1|TRBJ2-7|few|TRBV5-1
CASSLAQGNYEQYF
TGCGCCAGCAGCTTGGCACAGGGGAATTACGAGCAGTACTTC